These T cell receptor beta chains were read from a single sample in a study of T cell repertoires in aging, cancer and after chemotherapy. TCRdb reprocessed the multiplex PCR reads via MiXCR and lists one record per CDR3 protein. The table records about 9,000 distinct CDR3 sequences, about a quarter of them present only once. The sequencing input was blood. The receptor source for this set is a human donor with a blood cancer. The donor label of this sample is uncertain. Each CDR3 is given with its conserved first and last residue. D genes are given only for firm matches. Some rows have no size entry. The others give once, few or many, or a class for an expanded clone.

v_gene,d_gene,abundance,j_gene,CDR3nt,CDR3aa
TRBV15,TRBD2,medium-sized,TRBJ2-1,TGTGCCACCCCGCCTAGCGGGATCAATGAGCAGTTCTTC,CATPPSGINEQFF
TRBV13,-,medium-sized,TRBJ2-5,TGTGCCAGCAGCGGGAACAGGGCCAAAGAGACCCAGTACTTC,CASSGNRAKETQYF
TRBV28,-,many,TRBJ1-3,TGTGCCAGCAGTTTTTTGAGGAGAACTGGAAACACCATATATTTT,CASSFLRRTGNTIYF
TRBV29-1,TRBD2,medium-sized,TRBJ2-2,TGCAGCACCGACGGGAGGGGCACCGGGGAGCTGTTTTTT,CSTDGRGTGELFF
TRBV19,-,medium-sized,TRBJ2-1,TGTGCCAGTAGTATAGTAATGACAGTCTACAATGAGCAGTTCTTC,CASSIVMTVYNEQFF
TRBV12-3/TRBV12-4,-,few,TRBJ2-7,TGTGCCAGCAGTCCCACCGTGACAGGTTACGAGCAGTACTTC,CASSPTVTGYEQYF
TRBV6-1,-,many,TRBJ2-5,TGTGCCAGCAGTACCGGAGGGAGACAAGAGACCCAGTACTTC,CASSTGGRQETQYF
TRBV10-3,TRBD2,many,TRBJ2-1,TGTGCCATCAGTGAGATGGCTCCTAGCGGGTCGTACAATGAGCAGTTCTTC,CAISEMAPSGSYNEQFF
TRBV6-2/TRBV6-3,-,-,TRBJ2-7,TGTGCCAGCAGTTTGGGGGCCATCGAGCAGTACTTC,CASSLGAIEQYF
TRBV30,-,-,TRBJ2-5,TGTGCCTGGAGTGTACGTAACGCCGGCATTCCCAGGGGAGAGACCCAGTACTTC,CAWSVRNAGIPRGETQYF
TRBV18,-,-,TRBJ2-7,TGTGCCAGCTCACCACTTTTTGGTCCTACTTCTTTGGGGGAGCAGTACTTC,CASSPLFGPTSLGEQYF
TRBV6-1,-,many,TRBJ1-2,TGTGCCAGCAGTGAAGCAGGGGAAGGGTATGGCTACACCTTC,CASSEAGEGYGYTF
TRBV5-4,-,-,TRBJ1-2,TGTGCCGGCTCCTTCTACGGGCAGGACTATGGCTACACCTTC,CAGSFYGQDYGYTF
TRBV9,-,once,TRBJ2-5,TGTGCCAGCAGCGCCGACTCATCTTCTAGCACGGAGACCCAGTACTTC,CASSADSSSSTETQYF
TRBV5-5,-,medium-sized,TRBJ2-7,TGTGCCAGCAGCTTAATGAACGACGAGCAGTACTTC,CASSLMNDEQYF
TRBV4-2,-,-,TRBJ2-1,TGTGCCAGCAGCCAAGGGTCCATAACCGCCAATGAGCAGTTCTTC,CASSQGSITANEQFF
TRBV7-9,-,few,TRBJ2-2,TGTGCCAGCAGCCGAGGGGGTCGCACCGGGGAGCTGTTTTTT,CASSRGGRTGELFF
TRBV30,TRBD2,many,TRBJ2-4,TGTGCCTGGAGCTCCCCGGGGGGGATAGCCAAAAACATTCAGTACTTC,CAWSSPGGIAKNIQYF
TRBV28,-,-,TRBJ2-7,TGTGCCAGCAGTTTTACAGCAACCTACGAGCAGTACTTC,CASSFTATYEQYF
TRBV12-3/TRBV12-4,TRBD2,medium-sized,TRBJ2-2,TGTGCCAGCAAAATAGCGGGAGTAGACACCGGGGAGCTGTTTTTT,CASKIAGVDTGELFF
TRBV11-1,-,-,TRBJ1-6,TGTGCCAGCAGCTCACCCTCGGCCTATTCACCCCTCCACTTT,CASSSPSAYSPLHF
TRBV5-4,-,medium-sized,TRBJ2-3,TGTGCCAGCAGCTTGGAGCTGGGGGCAGATACGCAGTATTTT,CASSLELGADTQYF
TRBV15,-,medium-sized,TRBJ1-2,TGTGCCACCAGCAGAGGGGGGGGACTTAACTATGGCTACACCTTC,CATSRGGGLNYGYTF
TRBV6-5,-,-,TRBJ1-1,TGTGCCAGCTGGCGGACCCGGGACATAGAAGCTTTCTTT,CASWRTRDIEAFF
TRBV24-1,TRBD2,few,TRBJ2-2,TGTGCCACCAGTGACTTCACTAGCGGGAGTGTCTCCGGGGAGCTGTTTTTT,CATSDFTSGSVSGELFF
TRBV30,-,-,TRBJ2-7,TGTGCCTGGAGTGTACCGGGGGTGGGGTCCTACGAGCAGTACTTC,CAWSVPGVGSYEQYF
TRBV27,-,many,TRBJ1-2,TGTGCCAGCAGCCCACAGGGTTACTATGGCTACACCTTC,CASSPQGYYGYTF
TRBV5-1,TRBD1,-,TRBJ2-7,TGCGCCAGCAGCCAACAGGGGGCTGACTACGAGCAGTACTTC,CASSQQGADYEQYF
TRBV7-9,-,-,TRBJ2-7,TGTGCCAGCAGCACGAGCCGGGACAAGAACTACGAGCAGTACTTC,CASSTSRDKNYEQYF
TRBV5-4,TRBD2,-,TRBJ2-5,TGTGCCAGCAGCTTGTTAGCGGGAGCCCAAGAGACCCAGTACTTC,CASSLLAGAQETQYF
TRBV19,-,medium-sized,TRBJ2-7,TGTGCCAGTAGAGGACAGTCCTACGAGCAGTACTTC,CASRGQSYEQYF
TRBV6-1,-,few,TRBJ2-2,TGTGCCAGCAGTGGGGGTTGGCGGGTGGCCGGGGAGCTGTTTTTT,CASSGGWRVAGELFF
TRBV12-3/TRBV12-4,-,-,TRBJ2-3,TGTGCCAGCGGCCTAACAGATACGCAGTATTTT,CASGLTDTQYF
TRBV12-3/TRBV12-4,-,medium-sized,TRBJ2-1,TGTGCCAGCAATTTCCTCGGAGACCCCTACAATGAGCAGTTCTTC,CASNFLGDPYNEQFF
TRBV28,-,once,TRBJ2-2,TGTGCCAGCAGTACTCCCCTCAGGGGCGCGTTATACACCGGGGAGCTGTTTTTT,CASSTPLRGALYTGELFF
TRBV30,-,-,TRBJ1-1,TGTGCCTGGATGGGAGACATGAACACTGAAGCTTTCTTT,CAWMGDMNTEAFF
TRBV28,-,-,TRBJ2-1,TGTGCCAGCCCTTCCAGGAATGAGCAGTTCTTC,CASPSRNEQFF
TRBV24-1,TRBD1,few,TRBJ2-1,TGTGCCACCAGTGACCCTAACCCTGGGACAGGCAAAAGCTCCTACAATGAGCAGTTCTTC,CATSDPNPGTGKSSYNEQFF
TRBV6-1,-,many,TRBJ1-1,TGTGCCAGCAGTGAAGCGATGGGTCAGGGCCCTGAAGCTTTCTTT,CASSEAMGQGPEAFF
TRBV30,TRBD2,medium-sized,TRBJ2-5,TGTGCCTGGGGTAGAGCGGGAGGGCGAGAGGAGACCCAGTACTTC,CAWGRAGGREETQYF
TRBV19,TRBD1,medium-sized,TRBJ1-1,TGTGCCAGTAGTATCGGCTCCGGGACAGCGAACACTGAAGCTTTCTTT,CASSIGSGTANTEAFF
TRBV19,-,medium-sized,TRBJ2-7,TGTGCCAGTAGTGTTCCCGGGGCCCTCGAGCAGTACTTC,CASSVPGALEQYF
TRBV19,-,medium-sized,TRBJ2-2,TGTGCCAGTAGTATGGGGAGCCCCGGGGAGCTGTTTTTT,CASSMGSPGELFF
TRBV6-5,-,medium-sized,TRBJ2-3,TGTGCCAGCAGTTACTACCCCGGGGATACGCAGTATTTT,CASSYYPGDTQYF